One sample yielded the 21 T cell receptor beta chains listed below, sequenced in a study of T cell responses to AZD1222 COVID-19 vaccine. The protocol was immunoSEQ multiplex PCR, while the TCRdb copy is restricted to in-frame clones and leaves out a portion. In the table there are more than 95,000 clones, 85% to 95% of which are singletons. The material sequenced was peripheral blood, taken on day 0 of AZD1222 vaccination. These receptors originate from an adult in good health.

V gene TRBV5-4 combines with J gene TRBJ2-5; 15 nucleotides line up with TRBD2. Germline V gene data show CDR1 as SGHNT and CDR2 as YYREEE (reference sequence). There are 18 residues in the CDR3. V trimming: 3 bases; J trimming: 2 bases; junction bases outside the gene matches: 8. The CDR3 here is CASSSGTSGRSRQETQYF. CDR3 DNA: TGTGCCAGCAGCTCCGGGACTAGCGGGAGGAGTCGGCAAGAGACCCAGTACTTC. Based on the CDR3 plus reference TRBV5-4 and TRBJ2-5, the full variable domain is ETGVTQSPTHLIKTRGQQVTLRCSSQSGHNTVSWYQQALGQGPQFIFQYYREEENGRGNFPPRFSGLQFPNYSSELNVNALELDDSALYLCASSSGTSGRSRQETQYFGPGTRLLVL.

The CDR3 loop reads CASSQEWVMNTEAFF. CDR3 in DNA: TGCGCCAGCAGCCAAGAGTGGGTGATGAACACTGAAGCTTTCTTT. V usage is TRBV4-1 and J usage is TRBJ1-1; D is undetermined. The V end was cut by 0 bases, the J end by 0 bases, with 8 bases between. Germline CDR1 is MGHRA and CDR2 is YSYEKL. The CDR3 consists of 15 residues.

The chain employs TRBV29-1 and TRBJ2-2, with a tentative D call TRBD2 (6 bases). CDR1 is SQVTM and CDR2 is ANQGSEA in the germline V gene. V lost 4 bases, J lost 1 base, and 13 bases lay in between. The CDR3 has 15 amino acids. CDR3 amino acids: CSVAGRRENTGELFF. For the CDR3, the DNA is TGCAGCGTTGCGGGACGGCGGGAGAACACCGGGGAGCTGTTTTTT.

V usage is TRBV5-1 and J usage is TRBJ2-7; 12 bases agree with TRBD2. CDR1 SGHRS and CDR2 YFSETQ come from the germline V gene. The CDR3 covers 17 residues. V lost 4 bases to trimming and J lost 3 bases; unmatched junction nucleotides: 11. DNA of the CDR3: TGCGCCAGCAGCCCCCCGGTACTAGCGGGAGGCAACTACGAGCAGTACTTC. As protein: CASSPPVLAGGNYEQYF. The full variable domain, rest sourced from reference TRBV5-1 and TRBJ2-7, is KAGVTQTPRYLIKTRGQQVTLSCSPISGHRSVSWYQQTPGQGLQFLFEYFSETQRNKGNFPGRFSGRQFSNSRSEMNVSTLELGDSALYLCASSPPVLAGGNYEQYFGPGTRLTVT.

This sequence joins TRBV28 and TRBJ1-5, with no clear D. The germline CDR1 and CDR2 sequences are MDHEN and SYDVKM. The CDR3 spans 13 residues. The ends were cut back, 6 bases at V and 3 bases at J, with 9 bases in the middle. The DNA of the CDR3 is TGTGCCAGCAGCAATCCCTCCAATCAGCCCCAGCATTTT. Protein product: CASSNPSNQPQHF.

V and J are TRBV24-1 and TRBJ2-5; D not certain. Germline CDR1 is KGHDR and CDR2 is SFDVKD. The CDR3 contains 15 residues. V lost 1 base to trimming and J lost 4 bases, with 12 bases between them. The CDR3: CATSDFLGKGETQYF. As DNA, the CDR3 is TGTGCCACCAGTGATTTCTTAGGGAAGGGAGAGACCCAGTACTTC.

The rearrangement links TRBV7-6 to TRBJ2-1; 7 bases map to TRBD2. V was pared by 2 bases and J by 7 bases, with 11 bases of the junction left unmatched. CDR3 length: 16 residues. CDR1 is SGHVS and CDR2 is FNYEAQ in the germline V gene. CDR3 sequence reads: CASSLPGGGSRNEQFF. The CDR3 DNA is TGTGCCAGCAGCTTACCAGGCGGCGGGAGTAGGAATGAGCAGTTCTTC.

The J gene is TRBJ2-1, the V gene TRBV20-1; no clear D. The germline V gene has CDR1 DFQATT and CDR2 SNEGSKA (reference sequence). Trimming left V 0 bases short and J 9 bases short, with 6 bases between. The CDR3 has 11 residues. CDR3 DNA sequence: TGCAGTGCTAGAGATCGAGTTGAGCAGTTCTTC. The encoded protein is CSARDRVEQFF.

V and J are TRBV3-1 (or the pseudogene TRBV3-2) and TRBJ2-7; TRBD2 matches 12 bases. V dropped 4 bases and J dropped 4; count of bases not matched to a gene: 5. The V gene's germline CDR1 is LGHDT and CDR2 YNNKEL (reference sequence). This CDR3 has 15 residues. This CDR3 is CASSPTSGRWYEQYF. CDR3 sequence (DNA): TGTGCCAGCAGCCCCACTAGCGGGAGGTGGTACGAGCAGTACTTC.

This chain joins TRBV12-3 or TRBV12-4 and TRBJ2-3; D is ambiguous. V was cut by 6 bases and J by 5 bases, with 9 bases left in between. CDR3 length: 12 amino acids. DNA for the CDR3: TGTGCCAGCAGCCACCCCCTAGATACGCAGTATTTT. Its translation is CASSHPLDTQYF.

The chain is built from TRBV19 and TRBJ1-5, with D tentatively TRBD1 (5 bases). CDR3 length: 17 amino acids. CDR1 and CDR2 from the germline V gene are LNHDA and SQIVND (reference sequence). Trimming left V 1 base short and J 0 bases short, with 13 bases between. CDR3 residues: CASSIGGGIPSNQPQHF. CDR3 sequence (DNA): TGTGCCAGTAGTATAGGTGGGGGAATCCCTAGCAATCAGCCCCAGCATTTT.

V and J are TRBV28 and TRBJ1-6, with a weak D call TRBD1 (6 bases). The germline CDR1 and CDR2 sequences are MDHEN and SYDVKM. Trimming removed 2 bases from V and 9 bases from J, with 11 bases in between. The CDR3 is 14 residues long. CDR3 sequence reads: CASSLQGKGSPLHF. The CDR3 coding sequence is TGTGCCAGCAGTTTACAGGGGAAGGGTTCACCCCTCCACTTT. The whole variable domain, remainder taken from reference TRBV28 and TRBJ1-6, is DVKVTQSSRYLVKRTGEKVFLECVQDMDHENMFWYRQDPGLGLRLIYFSYDVKMKEKGDIPEGYSVSREKKERFSLILESASTNQTSMYLCASSLQGKGSPLHFGNGTRLTVT.

The chain carries TRBV27 and TRBJ2-2; D possibly corresponds to TRBD1 (5 bases). The germline CDR1 and CDR2 sequences are MNHEY and SMNVEV (reference sequence). The CDR3 sequence is 14 residues long. The V gene lost 4 bases and the J gene lost 3 bases, with 9 bases spanning the gap. CDR3 sequence reads: CASSSPGYTGELFF. The CDR3 DNA reads as TGTGCCAGCAGTTCCCCAGGGTACACCGGGGAGCTGTTTTTT.

V usage is TRBV28 and J usage is TRBJ2-1; tentatively, D is TRBD2 (7 bases). CDR1 MDHEN and CDR2 SYDVKM come from the germline V gene. The CDR3 loop spans 14 amino acids. V dropped 6 bases and J dropped 9 bases, with 18 bases sitting between them. CDR3 protein: CASRPLGGGSEQFF. CDR3 sequence (DNA): TGTGCCAGCAGACCCCTCGGCGGGGGCAGTGAGCAGTTCTTC.

J is TRBJ2-2 and V is TRBV19, with D tentatively TRBD1 (6 bases). V was shortened by 9 bases and J by 4 bases, with 24 bases between the two germline ends. The germline V gene has CDR1 LNHDA and CDR2 SQIVND (reference sequence). The CDR3 loop spans 17 amino acids. The CDR3 loop is CASTIRWGQRFTGELFF. CDR3 nucleotides: TGTGCCAGCACCATAAGATGGGGGCAAAGGTTCACCGGGGAGCTGTTTTTT. Based on the CDR3 plus reference TRBV19 and TRBJ2-2, the full variable domain is DGGITQSPKYLFRKEGQNVTLSCEQNLNHDAMYWYRQDPGQGLRLIYYSQIVNDFQKGDIAEGYSVSREKKESFPLTVTSAQKNPTAFYLCASTIRWGQRFTGELFFGEGSRLTVL.

This clone was counted only a few times. The chain's CDR3 is CASSPGLADSYNEQFF. Written as DNA, the CDR3 is TGTGCCAGCAGCCCAGGACTAGCGGACTCCTACAATGAGCAGTTCTTC. This chain connects TRBV7-9 to TRBJ2-1; TRBD2 matches 10 bases. CDR3 length: 16 amino acids. V lost 5 bases and J lost 0; bases outside the gene matches: 4. The germline V gene encodes CDR1 SEHNR and CDR2 FQNEAQ (reference sequence).

The chain has TRBV29-1 and TRBJ1-3; D is perhaps TRBD1 (6 bases). The CDR3 loop spans 16 amino acids. Germline loops: CDR1 SQVTM, CDR2 ANQGSEA. Trimming stripped 7 bases from V and 4 bases from J, with 23 bases between. DNA for the CDR3: TGCAGCGCATCTTCTGCATCCAGGGGTTCCGGAAACACCATATATTTT. It codes for CSASSASRGSGNTIYF.

DNA for the CDR3: TGTGCCAGCAGCTTTCTAGCGGGAGGGACGGGCGAGCAGTACTTC. It encodes CASSFLAGGTGEQYF. This chain connects TRBV7-8 to TRBJ2-7; 12 bases are a match to TRBD2. Losses at the gene ends were 3 bases for V and 6 bases for J; bases not matched to a gene: 6. The CDR3 is made up of 15 amino acids. Germline CDR1 reads SGHVS; CDR2 reads FQNEAQ.

The chain carries TRBV4-1 and TRBJ1-2; 9 positions agree with TRBD1. With 2 bases clipped from V and 6 bases from J, the junction kept 19 bases outside the gene matches. Germline V CDR1 and CDR2: MGHRA, YSYEKL. The CDR3 is made up of 19 amino acids. The CDR3 DNA reads as TGCGCCAGCAGCCAAAGGCGAACCGGGACAGGGAAAAGTGGAGATGGCTACACCTTC. This gives the protein CASSQRRTGTGKSGDGYTF.

This clone was recorded once. This chain joins TRBV5-6 and TRBJ2-7; 8 bases fit TRBD1. Trimming took 0 bases from V and 2 from J; bases not matched to a gene: 7. This CDR3 is 16 amino acids long. In germline, CDR1 is SGHDT, CDR2 YYEEEE. The CDR3 bases are TGTGCCAGCAGCTTGGGACAGGGGCTGGATACCTACGAGCAGTACTTC. Protein sequence: CASSLGQGLDTYEQYF.

The V gene is TRBV18, the J gene TRBJ1-5; tentatively, D is TRBD1 (5 bases). V was cut by 4 bases and J by 4 bases, with 11 bases left in between. Germline CDR1 is KGHSH and CDR2 is LQKENI. This CDR3 region has 14 residues. The CDR3 DNA reads TGTGCCAGCTCACGCGGGGCAGGGAATCAGCCCCAGCATTTT. This sequence encodes CASSRGAGNQPQHF.